This T cell receptor beta chain appears in the sequencing data of a study of blood T cell repertoires in COVID-19. Trimming took off 6 bases at V and 5 bases at J, with 13 bases between the two ends. Germline CDR1 and CDR2: MDHEN and SYDVKM. The CDR3 is 13 residues long. Original methodology: From reference gene primer amplification, estimates of nucleated cell counts were derived. The method was immunoSEQ multiplex PCR; TCRdb's version includes in-frame clones alone and lacks a portion of them. V and J calls and clone size are those listed in that table; D and trimming were worked out from the DNA. The table includes over 200,000 clones, roughly 89% detected once. Enrolled through a virtual design, the participants were between 18 and 89 years of age and came from roughly 22 US areas. Clinical history as reported by participants underpinned cohort assignment.

This TCR was sampled from a man between 40 and 49 years old who had recovered from COVID-19. What was sequenced was PBMCs or T cells enriched from blood (not recorded which). The V gene is TRBV28, the J gene TRBJ2-5; perhaps TRBD1 as D (6 bases). CDR3 amino acids: CASREQGTETQYF. CDR3 DNA sequence: TGTGCCAGCAGGGAACAGGGAACGGAGACCCAGTACTTC.